The 23 T cell receptor beta chains reported below all come from one sample, sequenced in a study of cytomegalovirus exposure and HLA in healthy donors (TCRdb year 2017). The method behind the library was the immunoSEQ multiplex PCR assay. For the multiplex PCR, a mixture combining 60 forward primers for TCR Vbeta segments and 13 reverse primers for TCR Jbeta segments was used. Entries here come from immuneACCESS through TCRdb and include only in-frame sequences with V and J called. Some clones fail to appear in such tables; in the studies checked, an unresolved V gene covers under half of the shortfall, and the cause of the remainder is unknown. This sample gives approximately 93,000 clones in total; 75% to 85% of them show up just once. The top ten hold 3.8% of the sample. The sample taken for sequencing was PBMCs. The receptors derive from a woman aged 40 to 50 in good health and CMV-seronegative.

This sequence joins TRBV4-2 and TRBJ1-1, with unresolved D. V shed 4 bases and J shed 1 base, with 7 bases lying between them. The germline CDR1 and CDR2 sequences are LGHNA and YNFKEQ. The length of the CDR3 is 13 residues. This chain's CDR3 is CASSPLGNTEAFF. CDR3 DNA sequence: TGTGCCAGCAGCCCCCTAGGGAACACTGAAGCTTTCTTT.

The rearrangement joins TRBV2 to TRBJ1-2; TRBD1 matches 7 bases. The V and J ends lost 5 bases and 2 bases, in that order; junction bases with no gene match: 2. CDR3 size: 13 residues. The germline CDR1 and CDR2 sequences are SNHLY and FYNNEI. The CDR3, as DNA: TGTGCCAGCAGTAAGACAGGGAACTATGGCTACACCTTC. Translating it yields CASSKTGNYGYTF.

The genes are TRBV6-6 and TRBJ2-7; D is ambiguous. V lost 0 bases and J lost 4, with 16 bases in between. CDR3 length equals 16 residues. The germline CDR1 and CDR2 sequences are MNHNY and SVGAGI (reference sequence). The CDR3 loop reads CASSYSLGTVTYEQYF. The CDR3 coding sequence is TGTGCCAGCAGTTACTCGTTAGGAACAGTCACTTACGAGCAGTACTTC.

The table lists this clone with a few counts. The V call is TRBV5-6, the J call TRBJ2-7; D gene uncertain. CDR1 is SGHDT, CDR2 YYEEEE, per germline. V lost 0 bases and J lost 2, with 15 bases in between. The CDR3 extends over 16 amino acids. The CDR3 DNA reads TGTGCCAGCAGCTTGGAGAGGAGACGGCTAACCTACGAGCAGTACTTC. Protein: CASSLERRRLTYEQYF.

This chain links TRBV30 with TRBJ2-7, with D possibly being TRBD1 (6 bases). V was cut by 5 bases and J by 2 bases, with 13 bases left in between. The CDR3 runs to 13 residues. Germline V gene data show CDR1 as GTSNPN and CDR2 as SVGIG (reference sequence). The DNA for the CDR3 is TGTGCCTGGTACCGGACAGATGCCTACGAGCAGTACTTC. Protein: CAWYRTDAYEQYF.

This clone has just one count. The chain carries TRBV5-8 and TRBJ2-1, with 8 bases aligning to TRBD2. Germline loops: CDR1 SGHTS, CDR2 YDEGEE. The length of the CDR3 is 15 residues. The J segment lost 0 bases and the V segment lost 4 bases, leaving 3 bases of the junction unmatched. CDR3 bases: TGTGCCAGCAGCGTGAGCGGGGGCTCCTACAATGAGCAGTTCTTC. Translating it yields CASSVSGGSYNEQFF.

This clone was seen only once. This chain joins TRBV2 and TRBJ1-6; perhaps TRBD1 as D (6 bases). The CDR3 is 14 amino acids. Germline V gives CDR1 SNHLY, CDR2 FYNNEI. V was trimmed by 1 base and J by 10 bases, leaving 11 bases between them. The CDR3: CASSEGQGNSPLHF. In nucleotides, the CDR3 is TGTGCCAGCAGTGAAGGCCAGGGGAACTCACCCCTCCACTTT.

The rearrangement uses TRBV6-6 and TRBJ1-1; 8 bases line up with TRBD1. After removal of 4 bases from V and 3 bases from J, the junction contained 7 bases not matched to a gene. The germline V gene encodes CDR1 MNHNY and CDR2 SVGAGI (reference sequence). The CDR3 sequence is 15 residues long. The chain's CDR3 is CASSSSRQGYTEAFF. Written as DNA, the CDR3 is TGTGCCAGCAGTTCCTCTAGACAGGGGTACACTGAAGCTTTCTTT.

The genes are TRBV30 and TRBJ1-2; weak D call: TRBD1 (6 bases). The CDR3 covers 14 residues. Germline values: CDR1 GTSNPN, CDR2 SVGIG (reference sequence). V was clipped by 2 bases and J by 7 bases, with 17 bases between them. The CDR3, as DNA: TGTGCCTGGAGTCCAACAGGGTCTTCTTCTGGCTACACCTTC. It specifies CAWSPTGSSSGYTF.

V usage is TRBV5-6 and J usage is TRBJ2-5, with a weak D call TRBD2 (7 bases). The CDR3 consists of 14 residues. Trimming shortened V by 8 bases and J by 2 bases, and 16 bases separated the two germline ends. Germline V gene sequence: CDR1 SGHDT, CDR2 YYEEEE. The CDR3, as DNA: TGTGCCAGTATGGAGGGGGGGGCACAAGAGACCCAGTACTTC. Translated: CASMEGGAQETQYF.

As DNA, the CDR3 is TGTGCCAGCAGCTCGGACAGGGGAGGTGAAGCTTTCTTT. Residues: CASSSDRGGEAFF. The chain couples TRBV7-7 to TRBJ1-1; 9 bases fit TRBD1. Germline V lookup: CDR1 SSHAT, CDR2 FNYEAQ (reference sequence). The CDR3 consists of 13 residues. V lost 4 bases and J lost 7; bases outside the gene matches: 4.

CDR3 residues: CASNKQGTEAFF. For the CDR3, the DNA is TGTGCCAGCAACAAACAGGGTACTGAAGCTTTCTTT. The chain recombines TRBV6-6 with TRBJ1-1, with TRBD1 as a possible D gene (6 bases). This CDR3 comprises 12 residues. Trimming stripped 7 bases from V and 5 bases from J, with 11 bases between. Germline CDR1 and CDR2: MNHNY and SVGAGI (reference sequence).

This sequence joins TRBV19 and TRBJ1-2, with a possible D match to TRBD1 (6 bases). The V gene lost 6 bases and the J gene lost 6 bases, with 14 bases spanning the gap. The CDR3 totals 13 residues. In germline, CDR1 is LNHDA, CDR2 SQIVND (reference sequence). The CDR3, as DNA: TGTGCCAGTAGCAGGGAACAGGGCGATGGCTACACCTTC. Translation gives CASSREQGDGYTF.

This chain joins TRBV5-1 and TRBJ2-2, with TRBD2 identical over 7 bases. CDR1 and CDR2 (germline): SGHRS, YFSETQ. V trimming: 8 bases; J trimming: 1 base; junction bases outside the gene matches: 11. The CDR3 is 16 amino acids. The CDR3 region is CASKPGGSLNTGELFF. CDR3 sequence (DNA): TGCGCCAGTAAACCCGGGGGGTCCCTGAACACCGGGGAGCTGTTTTTT.

The chain uses TRBV28 and TRBJ1-6, with 7 bases matching TRBD1. The CDR3 spans 15 residues. The trim removed 8 bases at V and 8 bases at J, leaving 12 bases unmatched. Germline assignment: CDR1 MDHEN and CDR2 SYDVKM. CDR3 protein: CASLESDRVYSPLHF. Here the CDR3 DNA reads TGTGCCAGCCTGGAGTCCGACAGGGTTTATTCACCCCTCCACTTT.

The chain uses TRBV27 and TRBJ2-7; D is undetermined. Germline loops: CDR1 MNHEY, CDR2 SMNVEV (reference sequence). The V end was cut by 6 bases, the J end by 0 bases, with 6 bases between. The CDR3 loop spans 12 amino acids. This chain's CDR3 is CASRAGSYEQYF. CDR3 DNA: TGTGCCAGCAGGGCAGGCTCCTACGAGCAGTACTTC.

The chain joins TRBV7-7 to TRBJ2-5, with 9 bases lining up with TRBD2. Trimming took 1 base from V and 3 from J; bases not matched to a gene: 6. This CDR3 spans 16 amino acids. Germline V gene lookup returns CDR1 SSHAT and CDR2 FNYEAQ (reference sequence). CDR3 sequence: CASSLDPAGGKETQYF. For the CDR3, the DNA is TGTGCCAGCAGCTTAGATCCAGCGGGGGGAAAAGAGACCCAGTACTTC.

This clone has more than one count but fewer than ten. This chain connects TRBV5-4 to TRBJ2-4; perhaps TRBD1 as D (5 bases). Between the trimmed V and J ends, which lost 3 bases and 9 bases, there was a span of 10 bases. Germline CDR1 is SGHNT and CDR2 is YYREEE (reference sequence). CDR3 length: 12 amino acids. CDR3 in DNA: TGTGCCAGCAGCTCGGACCAGGGCATTCAGTACTTC. This encodes CASSSDQGIQYF.

The chain carries TRBV7-2 and TRBJ2-2, with D maybe TRBD1 (6 bases). The CDR3 is made up of 16 amino acids. Trimming cost V 5 bases and J 6 bases, with 19 bases left between them. Per the germline V gene, CDR1 is SGHTA and CDR2 is FQGNSA. CDR3 sequence: CASSNSGTPGAGELFF. CDR3 bases: TGTGCCAGCAGCAACTCCGGGACACCCGGCGCCGGGGAGCTGTTTTTT.

The chain combines TRBV4-2 with TRBJ1-6; 10 nucleotides match TRBD1. The CDR3 is 15 residues long. V lost 4 bases, J lost 10 bases, and 7 bases stayed unmatched. Germline V gene lookup returns CDR1 LGHNA and CDR2 YNFKEQ. CDR3 bases: TGTGCCAGCAGCCCCCGGGACAGGGGTCAATCACCCCTCCACTTT. Encoded protein: CASSPRDRGQSPLHF.

The chain's CDR3 is CASSRTLAGRAYNEQFF. For the CDR3, the DNA is TGTGCCAGCAGTCGCACACTAGCGGGGAGGGCCTACAATGAGCAGTTCTTC. V usage is TRBV28 and J usage is TRBJ2-1, with TRBD2 identical over 10 bases. Germline CDR1 reads MDHEN; CDR2 reads SYDVKM. CDR3 length: 17 residues. Germline trimming cut 5 bases from V and 2 bases from J; bases unmatched to any gene: 9.

This clone was detected only a few times. V gene TRBV15 combines with J gene TRBJ2-1; D is possibly TRBD1 (9 bases). Germline CDR1 and CDR2: LNHNV and YYDKDF (reference sequence). This CDR3 comprises 16 residues. V lost 1 base, J lost 6 bases, and 16 bases lay in between. The CDR3 DNA follows: TGTGCCACCAGCAGAGTAGCGGGACAGGGACGCAATGAGCAGTTCTTC. Its translation: CATSRVAGQGRNEQFF.

The CDR3, as DNA: TGTGCCAGCAGCTTGGCTTTGGGCGACAGGGGGAAGTCGGCCAAAAACATTCAGTACTTC. It is translated as CASSLALGDRGKSAKNIQYF. The rearrangement links TRBV5-4 to TRBJ2-4, with 9 bases lining up with TRBD1. The CDR3 sequence is 20 residues long. The V segment lost 0 bases and the J segment 1 base; nucleotides outside the gene matches: 14. Germline lookup yields CDR1 SGHNT and CDR2 YYREEE (reference sequence).